This T cell receptor beta chain was sequenced for a study of blood T cell repertoires in COVID-19. In the study overall: Sites across the United States, Italy and Spain contributed samples from acute and convalescent COVID-19.

Trimming cost V 1 base and J 5 bases; bases outside gene matches: 8. The CDR3 covers 16 residues. CDR1 SGHDN and CDR2 FVKESK come from the germline V gene. In the authors' workflow: The authors estimated nucleated cell counts from reference gene primer amplification. Profiling relied on immunoSEQ multiplex PCR, and the TCRdb table lists in-frame clones only, not all of them. Clone size and the V and J calls come from that table; the DNA yielded D and trimming. Of about 200,000 clones listed, around 81% are singletons. The sequence came from a woman between 35 and 50 years old with acute COVID-19. Material for sequencing was PBMCs or T cells enriched from blood (not recorded which). The rearrangement links TRBV14 to TRBJ2-7; 10 nucleotides line up with TRBD2. The CDR3 region is CASSQVNLGLAHEQYF. For the CDR3, the DNA is TGTGCCAGCAGCCAAGTTAATTTGGGACTAGCGCACGAGCAGTACTTC.